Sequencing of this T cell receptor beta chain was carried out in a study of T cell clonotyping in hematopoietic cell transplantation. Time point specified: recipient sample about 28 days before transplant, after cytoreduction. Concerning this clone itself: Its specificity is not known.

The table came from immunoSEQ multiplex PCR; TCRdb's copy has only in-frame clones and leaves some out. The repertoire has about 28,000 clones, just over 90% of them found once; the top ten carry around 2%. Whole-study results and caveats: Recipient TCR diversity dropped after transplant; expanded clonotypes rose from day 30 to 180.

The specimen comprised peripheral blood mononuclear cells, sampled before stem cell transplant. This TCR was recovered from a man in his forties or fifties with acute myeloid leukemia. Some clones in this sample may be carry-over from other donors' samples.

The CDR3 nucleotides are TGTGCCTGGTCGGTGGAGTGGAACACTGAAGCTTTCTTT. Residues: CAWSVEWNTEAFF. V gene TRBV30 combines with J gene TRBJ1-1; D gene uncertain. The CDR3 is made up of 13 amino acids. The germline gives CDR1 GTSNPN, CDR2 SVGIG (reference sequence). V was clipped by 5 bases and J by 1 base, with 11 bases between them.